This record concerns one T cell receptor beta chain sequence. Some clones are missing from TCRdb's copy, which holds only in-frame ones; the method was immunoSEQ multiplex PCR. This table has around 300,000 clones, about nine tenths appearing once. This CDR3 spans 13 amino acids. Trimming left V 7 bases short and J 10 bases short, with 19 bases between. Germline V gives CDR1 SNHLY, CDR2 FYNNEI. This sample is drawn from a study of blood T cell repertoires in COVID-19. On the study more broadly: From T cells, B-cell-depleted T cells, or PBMCs came the material, which was cDNA or gDNA.

The chain joins TRBV2 to TRBJ1-2; no clear D. The TCR originated in a woman aged 35 to 49 who had recovered from COVID-19. Sequenced input: peripheral blood. This CDR3 reads CASTSRGPEFYTF. DNA for the CDR3: TGTGCCAGCACCTCGAGAGGGCCAGAGTTCTACACCTTC.